These 5 T cell receptor beta chains were all obtained from the same sample, sequenced in a study of blood T cell repertoires in COVID-19. The protocol was immunoSEQ multiplex PCR, while the TCRdb copy is restricted to in-frame clones and leaves out a portion. The sample records tens of thousands of clones, 65% to 80% being singletons. Specimen: peripheral blood. The receptors were sampled from a human donor in a cohort sampled during active COVID-19.

This chain links TRBV7-9 with TRBJ1-1; D gene uncertain. V was cut by 1 base and J by 4 bases, with 16 bases left in between. The CDR3 has 16 amino acids. From germline, CDR1 is SEHNR and CDR2 FQNEAQ (reference sequence). This CDR3 is CASSLEGGRLSTEAFF. DNA of the CDR3: TGTGCCAGCAGCTTAGAAGGAGGGCGATTGAGCACTGAAGCTTTCTTT.

The V and J genes are TRBV4-2 and TRBJ2-4, with TRBD2 matching over 12 bases. The germline V gene encodes CDR1 LGHNA and CDR2 YNFKEQ. The CDR3 sequence is 21 residues long. Trimming cost V 4 bases and J 1 base; bases outside gene matches: 17. For the CDR3, the DNA is TGTGCCAGCAGCCCTTCGGCGACTAGCGGGAGAGTGGGGGGGGCCAAAAACATTCAGTACTTC. This gives the protein CASSPSATSGRVGGAKNIQYF.

The gene calls are TRBV14 and TRBJ1-2; TRBD1 matches at 7 bases. J gave up 2 bases and V 1 base, and 4 bases lay outside the gene matches. This CDR3 spans 15 amino acids. Germline CDR1 reads SGHDN; CDR2 reads FVKESK. The CDR3 nucleotides read TGTGCCAGCAGCCAAGTGGGGACAGAGAACTATGGCTACACCTTC. Its protein is CASSQVGTENYGYTF.

This rearrangement joins TRBV5-5 to TRBJ1-6; D may be TRBD1 (6 bases). Trimming shortened V by 8 bases and J by 3 bases, and 15 bases separated the two germline ends. The CDR3 consists of 15 residues. CDR1 is SGHKS and CDR2 is YYEKEE in the germline V gene (reference sequence). Here the CDR3 reads CASGRNRDYNSPLHF. In DNA, the CDR3 is TGTGCCAGTGGAAGAAACAGGGACTATAATTCACCCCTCCACTTT.

This clone has just a few counts. The CDR3 DNA reads TGTGCCAGCAGCCTCGGTCCATACTCCTACGAGCAGTACTTC. Protein product: CASSLGPYSYEQYF. V is TRBV7-9 and J is TRBJ2-7; D remains unclear. The germline V gene has CDR1 SEHNR and CDR2 FQNEAQ (reference sequence). Trimming pared 5 bases from V and 0 bases from J, leaving 11 bases between. The CDR3 extends over 14 amino acids. The whole variable domain, remainder taken from reference TRBV7-9 and TRBJ2-7, is DTGVSQNPRHKITKRGQNVTFRCDPISEHNRLYWYRQTLGQGPEFLTYFQNEAQLEKSRLLSDRFSAERPKGSFSTLEIQRTEQGDSAMYLCASSLGPYSYEQYFGPGTRLTVT.